These T cell receptor beta chains were read from a single sample in a study of read filtering for tumor transcriptome and immune sequencing. From the reads, TCRdb called clonotypes with MiXCR, one entry per CDR3 protein. The table includes 100,000 to 150,000 distinct CDR3 sequences, 13% detected once. The specimen sequenced was a population of CD138-negative cells sorted from bone marrow. The receptors shown here come from a donor at least 40 years old with multiple myeloma. CDR3s include the opening cysteine and the closing phenylalanine or tryptophan. A D gene is named only where the DNA matches it firmly. The size of a clone is reported for some rows only, either as once, few or many, or as a class for expanded clones.

V gene: TRBV30; clone size: .; J gene: TRBJ1-5; D gene: .; CDR3 protein: CAWSVQGGQPQHF; CDR3 DNA: TGTGCCTGGAGTGTACAGGGTGGACAGCCCCAGCATTTT
V gene: TRBV3-1; clone size: few; J gene: TRBJ2-5; D gene: .; CDR3 protein: CASRLQGGQETQYF; CDR3 DNA: TGTGCCAGCAGGCTACAGGGAGGCCAAGAGACCCAGTACTTC
V gene: TRBV9; clone size: few; J gene: TRBJ1-1; D gene: .; CDR3 protein: CASSVDPGPNTEAFF; CDR3 DNA: TGTGCCAGCAGCGTAGACCCAGGGCCGAACACTGAAGCTTTCTTT
V gene: TRBV5-1; clone size: many; J gene: TRBJ1-1; D gene: .; CDR3 protein: CASSMAAGNTEAFF; CDR3 DNA: TGCGCCAGCAGCATGGCGGCGGGGAACACTGAAGCTTTCTTT
V gene: TRBV29-1; clone size: many; J gene: TRBJ2-3; D gene: .; CDR3 protein: CSVDSLASTDTQYF; CDR3 DNA: TGCAGCGTTGATTCTTTAGCGAGCACAGATACGCAGTATTTT
V gene: TRBV7-6; clone size: few; J gene: TRBJ2-1; D gene: .; CDR3 protein: CASSLESEPSNEQFF; CDR3 DNA: TGTGCCAGCAGCTTAGAGTCGGAACCTTCCAATGAGCAGTTCTTC
V gene: TRBV6-9; clone size: .; J gene: TRBJ2-6; D gene: .; CDR3 protein: CARPNYHSGLGANVLTF; CDR3 DNA: TGCGCCAGACCTAACTATCACAGCGGGCTAGGGGCCAACGTCCTGACTTTC
V gene: TRBV13; clone size: many; J gene: TRBJ2-1; D gene: TRBD2; CDR3 protein: CASSPWTSGSYNEQFF; CDR3 DNA: TGTGCCAGCAGCCCCTGGACTAGCGGCTCCTACAATGAGCAGTTCTTC
V gene: TRBV10-2; clone size: .; J gene: TRBJ2-5; D gene: TRBD2; CDR3 protein: CAARTSGQETQYF; CDR3 DNA: TGCGCCGCCAGGACTAGCGGCCAAGAGACCCAGTACTTC
V gene: TRBV7-2; clone size: many; J gene: TRBJ2-3; D gene: .; CDR3 protein: CASSLTWRRTDTQYF; CDR3 DNA: TGTGCCAGCAGCTTGACTTGGCGGCGCACAGATACGCAGTATTTT
V gene: TRBV20-1; clone size: many; J gene: TRBJ2-1; D gene: TRBD2; CDR3 protein: CSARYVAGVGNEQFF; CDR3 DNA: TGCAGTGCTAGGTACGTGGCGGGAGTTGGCAATGAGCAGTTCTTC
V gene: TRBV2; clone size: .; J gene: TRBJ2-3; D gene: TRBD2; CDR3 protein: CASSLAGSADTQYF; CDR3 DNA: TGTGCCAGCAGTTTAGCGGGAAGCGCAGATACGCAGTATTTT
V gene: TRBV7-8; clone size: many; J gene: TRBJ2-2; D gene: .; CDR3 protein: CASSRETRGGELFF; CDR3 DNA: TGTGCCAGCAGCCGAGAAACCCGGGGCGGGGAGCTGTTTTTT
V gene: TRBV11-2; clone size: many; J gene: TRBJ2-4; D gene: TRBD1; CDR3 protein: CASRDYRGGLAKNIQYF; CDR3 DNA: TGTGCCAGCAGGGATTACAGGGGTGGACTAGCCAAAAACATTCAGTACTTC
V gene: TRBV10-3; clone size: few; J gene: TRBJ2-5; D gene: TRBD1; CDR3 protein: CAISRGLGAQETQYF; CDR3 DNA: TGTGCCATCAGCAGGGGGCTGGGGGCACAAGAGACCCAGTACTTC
V gene: TRBV11-2; clone size: many; J gene: TRBJ2-3; D gene: .; CDR3 protein: CASRKGVGDTQYF; CDR3 DNA: TGTGCCAGCAGAAAGGGGGTGGGGGATACGCAGTATTTT
V gene: TRBV20-1; clone size: many; J gene: TRBJ2-1; D gene: .; CDR3 protein: CSARKAYNEQFF; CDR3 DNA: TGCAGTGCTAGAAAAGCTTACAATGAGCAGTTCTTC
V gene: TRBV15; clone size: many; J gene: TRBJ1-5; D gene: TRBD1; CDR3 protein: CATSRLGQGSNQPQHF; CDR3 DNA: TGTGCCACCAGCAGGCTTGGACAGGGGAGCAATCAGCCCCAGCATTTT
V gene: TRBV19; clone size: .; J gene: TRBJ1-3; D gene: .; CDR3 protein: CASSRGSHRGNTIYF; CDR3 DNA: TGTGCCAGTAGTAGGGGCAGCCATCGTGGAAACACCATATATTTT
V gene: TRBV7-2; clone size: many; J gene: TRBJ2-3; D gene: TRBD2; CDR3 protein: CASSLWRGSTDTQYF; CDR3 DNA: TGTGCCAGCAGCTTGTGGCGGGGGAGCACAGATACGCAGTATTTT
V gene: TRBV3-1; clone size: many; J gene: TRBJ2-5; D gene: .; CDR3 protein: CASSQDKTGTQETQYF; CDR3 DNA: TGTGCCAGCAGCCAAGACAAGACTGGTACCCAAGAGACCCAGTACTTC
V gene: TRBV28; clone size: many; J gene: TRBJ2-3; D gene: .; CDR3 protein: CASSPVGGGDTQYF; CDR3 DNA: TGTGCCAGCAGCCCCGTCGGGGGTGGAGATACGCAGTATTTT
V gene: TRBV28; clone size: many; J gene: TRBJ2-7; D gene: TRBD2; CDR3 protein: CASSPSLAGGKQYF; CDR3 DNA: TGTGCCAGCAGTCCGTCTTTAGCGGGAGGAAAGCAGTACTTC
V gene: TRBV20-1; clone size: many; J gene: TRBJ1-5; D gene: .; CDR3 protein: CSARDAGSHQPQHF; CDR3 DNA: TGCAGTGCTAGAGATGCGGGGAGCCATCAGCCCCAGCATTTT
V gene: TRBV5-1; clone size: many; J gene: TRBJ2-3; D gene: TRBD1; CDR3 protein: CASRLPGTGDQATDTQYF; CDR3 DNA: TGCGCCAGCAGACTTCCGGGGACAGGGGATCAAGCGACAGATACGCAGTATTTT
V gene: TRBV3-1; clone size: many; J gene: TRBJ1-1; D gene: .; CDR3 protein: CASSQGDGAEAFF; CDR3 DNA: TGTGCCAGCAGCCAAGGGGACGGGGCTGAAGCTTTCTTT
V gene: TRBV4-1; clone size: .; J gene: TRBJ2-1; D gene: .; CDR3 protein: CASSQDPGAGRGVYNEQFF; CDR3 DNA: TGCGCCAGCAGCCAAGATCCAGGGGCTGGTCGTGGGGTTTACAATGAGCAGTTCTTC
V gene: TRBV5-5; clone size: many; J gene: TRBJ1-1; D gene: TRBD1; CDR3 protein: CASSSPGQAYTEAFF; CDR3 DNA: TGTGCCAGCAGCTCGCCGGGACAGGCATACACTGAAGCTTTCTTT
V gene: TRBV20-1; clone size: many; J gene: TRBJ1-5; D gene: .; CDR3 protein: CSATEYSNQPQHF; CDR3 DNA: TGCAGTGCCACAGAGTATAGCAATCAGCCCCAGCATTTT
V gene: TRBV12-3/TRBV12-4; clone size: many; J gene: TRBJ1-6; D gene: .; CDR3 protein: CASSLPGNDSPLHF; CDR3 DNA: TGTGCCAGCAGTTTGCCCGGGAATGATTCACCCCTCCACTTT
V gene: TRBV20-1; clone size: many; J gene: TRBJ2-3; D gene: .; CDR3 protein: CSARDEGVRSTDTQYF; CDR3 DNA: TGCAGTGCTAGAGATGAGGGGGTGCGGAGCACAGATACGCAGTATTTT
V gene: TRBV13; clone size: few; J gene: TRBJ1-5; D gene: .; CDR3 protein: CASSSGRINQPQHF; CDR3 DNA: TGTGCCAGCAGCTCGGGACGGATTAATCAGCCCCAGCATTTT
V gene: TRBV20-1; clone size: many; J gene: TRBJ2-5; D gene: TRBD2; CDR3 protein: CSAHLAGGQETQYF; CDR3 DNA: TGCAGTGCTCATCTAGCGGGGGGCCAAGAGACCCAGTACTTC
V gene: TRBV11-1; clone size: .; J gene: TRBJ2-7; D gene: .; CDR3 protein: CASSHRDILSYEQYF; CDR3 DNA: TGTGCCAGCAGCCACCGGGACATCCTCTCCTACGAGCAGTACTTC
V gene: TRBV7-8; clone size: many; J gene: TRBJ2-3; D gene: TRBD2; CDR3 protein: CASSLGAGPSTDTQYF; CDR3 DNA: TGTGCCAGCAGCTTAGGAGCGGGGCCAAGCACAGATACGCAGTATTTT
V gene: TRBV4-1; clone size: many; J gene: TRBJ2-1; D gene: TRBD1; CDR3 protein: CASSQAPGTGVGNEQFF; CDR3 DNA: TGCGCCAGCAGCCAAGCCCCCGGGACAGGGGTAGGCAATGAGCAGTTCTTC
V gene: TRBV18; clone size: many; J gene: TRBJ2-5; D gene: .; CDR3 protein: CASSPRGETQYF; CDR3 DNA: TGTGCCAGCTCACCGAGGGGCGAGACCCAGTACTTC
V gene: TRBV29-1; clone size: .; J gene: TRBJ1-5; D gene: .; CDR3 protein: CSAPPKYSNQPQHF; CDR3 DNA: TGCAGCGCTCCACCTAAATATAGCAATCAGCCCCAGCATTTT
V gene: TRBV6-4; clone size: many; J gene: TRBJ2-2; D gene: .; CDR3 protein: CASSERTLTGELFF; CDR3 DNA: TGTGCCAGCAGTGAACGGACACTCACCGGGGAGCTGTTTTTT
V gene: TRBV20-1; clone size: many; J gene: TRBJ2-5; D gene: .; CDR3 protein: CSARPGSQETQYF; CDR3 DNA: TGCAGTGCTAGGCCCGGGAGTCAAGAGACCCAGTACTTC
V gene: TRBV5-1; clone size: many; J gene: TRBJ2-5; D gene: TRBD1; CDR3 protein: CASSFRGQVETQYF; CDR3 DNA: TGCGCCAGCAGCTTTAGAGGACAGGTAGAGACCCAGTACTTC
V gene: TRBV2; clone size: many; J gene: TRBJ2-3; D gene: .; CDR3 protein: CASSEAQGGNWDTQYF; CDR3 DNA: TGTGCCAGCAGTGAAGCACAAGGCGGGAATTGGGATACGCAGTATTTT